One T cell receptor (beta chain) is described in this entry. The antigen remains unidentified. The CDR3 covers 16 residues. The V end lost 0 bases, the J end lost 0 bases, and 13 bases lay between the germline ends. CDR1 SGHRS and CDR2 YFSETQ come from the germline V gene. The data stem from a study of T cell repertoires in aging, cancer and after chemotherapy. As for the study in general: Six age groups, ranging from 30 or younger to 70 or older, included the donors.

General study results and limits: In healthy donors, age-related TCR diversity loss mainly reflected lost richness.

TCR beta rearrangements were amplified from peripheral blood genomic DNA. A mixed TRB-A/B primer pool amplified rearranged TRB by multiplex touch-down PCR. A single record per CDR3 protein comes from TCRdb applying MiXCR to the multiplex PCR reads. The sample consists of under 6,500 distinct CDR3 sequences, 25% to 30% of them appearing once. Sequenced sample: blood. The chain joins TRBV5-1 to TRBJ2-7; perhaps TRBD1 as D (5 bases). The TCR comes from a human donor with a blood cancer. The CDR3 nucleotides read TGCGCCAGCAGCTTGGCCATCGGGCAGGGCTCCTACGAGCAGTACTTC. Protein: CASSLAIGQGSYEQYF.